This record covers a single T cell receptor beta chain. Its antigen is unknown. This entry is derived from a study of T cell responses to AZD1222 COVID-19 vaccine. Study findings and constraints: White British people made up most donors, females outnumbered males, and clonal diversity was possibly underestimated. Increases in Spike-specific TCR breadth and depth were seen after two AZD1222 doses. Per reports, nearly half of all spike-specific TCRs target regions that are unmutated in variants. Only a handful of AZD1222 recipients, six or seven in all, had baseline seropositivity.

Produced via immunoSEQ multiplex PCR; TCRdb's table is partial and in-frame only. The data hold 100,000 to 150,000 clones, with roughly 91% observed a single time. The V end was cut by 0 bases, the J end by 7 bases, with 15 bases between. The CDR3 contains 15 residues. Germline values: CDR1 SGHAT, CDR2 FQNNGV. The sample was peripheral blood, taken on day 0 of AZD1222 vaccination. The rearrangement links TRBV11-2 to TRBJ1-2; D uncertain. The sequence came from an adult in good health. CDR3 in amino acids: CASSLESGFLSGYTF. CDR3 DNA sequence: TGTGCCAGCAGCTTAGAATCCGGATTCCTCAGTGGCTACACCTTC.